The text below deals with one T cell receptor (beta chain). This CDR3 has 14 amino acids. Germline CDR1 is SEHNR and CDR2 is FQNEAQ (reference sequence). The junction had 8 bases not matched to a gene; V was cut back by 5 bases and J by 10 bases. TCRdb redid the calling of the PCR reads with MiXCR, one entry per CDR3 protein. The sample has some 90,000 distinct CDR3 sequences; 48% are singletons. The record originates from a study of CDR3 diversity in severe acne. The chain carries TRBV7-9 and TRBJ1-6; TRBD1 aligns across 7 bases. The source is a male donor in good health, serving as a control. The source material was blood. CDR3 residues: CASSLGQERSPLHF. The CDR3 DNA reads as TGTGCCAGCAGCCTCGGACAGGAGCGATCACCCCTCCACTTT.